This T cell receptor (beta chain) was captured by sequencing in a study of response to subunit inactivated influenza vaccine. Findings and limits, study-wide: The authors proposed limited new T cell recruitment per seasonal influenza vaccination.

Concerning this clonotype: Its specificity is unknown.

The V and J ends lost 1 base and 3 bases, in that order; junction bases with no gene match: 7. Germline V lookup: CDR1 MGHRA, CDR2 YSYEKL. CDR3 length equals 16 residues. TCRdb used MiXCR to reprocess the RT-PCR reads, holding one entry per CDR3 protein. The table includes hundreds of thousands of distinct CDR3 sequences, over 25% detected once. The clonotype comes from a man aged 45-60 years who received an inactivated influenza vaccine. This specimen was CD4+ T cells sorted from PBMCs, taken around 5 days after vaccination. The chain carries TRBV4-1 and TRBJ2-7, with TRBD2 matching 9 bases. The CDR3 reads CASSQGVAGEHYEQYF. The CDR3 DNA sequence: TGCGCCAGCAGCCAAGGTGTAGCGGGGGAACACTACGAGCAGTACTTC.